This TCR beta chain was identified during a study of Graves' ophthalmopathy and Graves' hyperthyroidism. Germline values: CDR1 LNHNV, CDR2 YYDKDF (reference sequence). Trimming cost V 3 bases and J 6 bases, with 11 bases left between them. The CDR3 has 13 residues. Symptoms, serum thyroxine and TRAb, thyroid ultrasound, and orbital computed tomography formed the diagnostic basis. Using RNA transcripts, the TCR beta CDR3 regions were amplified. In the first round, RT-PCR was carried out with HTBI primers, and a multiplex PCR formed the second round. TCRdb reprocessed the multiplex PCR reads via MiXCR and lists one record per CDR3 protein. The sample shows about half a million distinct CDR3 sequences, 14% of them seen only once. This clonotype has at least ten counts.

This clonotype was obtained from a young woman with Graves' ophthalmopathy. Sequencing was performed on blood. The rearrangement links TRBV15 to TRBJ1-2; no clear D gene. The CDR3 nucleotides are TGTGCCACCAGCAGGGCAAAGAGGGATGGCTACACCTTC. Protein: CATSRAKRDGYTF.